This T cell receptor beta chain was profiled in a study of CD8+CD57+ T cells in acquired aplastic anemia. In the study overall: Roughly 3 ug was the average amount of DNA from sorted CD4+ and CD8+ cells. Study outcomes and limitations: CD8+ Simpson's diversity showed no significant patient-control difference. Some 31 shared CD8+ CDR3s appeared highly expressed within patients' immunodominant clones.

Notes on this clonotype: Its antigen is not identified.

This CDR3 region has 15 residues. V lost 5 bases, J lost 7 bases, and 20 bases lay in between. Looked up from germline, CDR1 is MGHDK and CDR2 is SYGVNS. Genomic DNA was employed as the template in profiling TCR beta VDJ and CDR3. TCRdb processed the reads anew with MiXCR; each CDR3 protein has one entry. The sample has over 200,000 distinct CDR3 sequences; about 59% are singletons. The sequenced sample was sorted CD4+, CD8+, or CD8+CD57+ T cells (not recorded which) from PBMCs. The receptor was isolated from a human donor in good health. The gene calls are TRBV25-1 and TRBJ2-5; either TRBD1 or TRBD2 may fit D (7 bases each). As DNA, the CDR3 is TGTGCCAGCAGTTTCGACAGGGAGGGGGTGGGGACCCAGTACTTC. This encodes CASSFDREGVGTQYF. The full variable domain, in which reference TRBV25-1 and TRBJ2-5 provide the parts outside the CDR3, is EADIYQTPRYLVIGTGKKITLECSQTMGHDKMYWYQQDPGMELHLIHYSYGVNSTEKGDLSSESTVSRIRTEHFPLTLESARPSHTSQYLCASSFDREGVGTQYFGPGTRLLVL.